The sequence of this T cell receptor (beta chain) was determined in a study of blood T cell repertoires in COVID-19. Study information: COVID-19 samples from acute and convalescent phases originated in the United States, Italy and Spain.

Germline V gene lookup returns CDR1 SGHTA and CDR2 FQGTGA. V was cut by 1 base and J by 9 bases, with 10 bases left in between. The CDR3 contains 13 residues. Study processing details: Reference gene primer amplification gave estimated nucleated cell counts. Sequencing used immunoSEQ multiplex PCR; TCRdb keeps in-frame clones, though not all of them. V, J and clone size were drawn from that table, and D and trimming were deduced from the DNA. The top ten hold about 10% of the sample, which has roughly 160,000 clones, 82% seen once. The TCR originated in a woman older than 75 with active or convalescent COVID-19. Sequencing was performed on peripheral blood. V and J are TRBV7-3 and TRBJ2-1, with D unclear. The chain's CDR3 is CASSLITHSEQFF. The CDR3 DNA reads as TGTGCCAGCAGCTTAATTACCCACAGTGAGCAGTTCTTC.